The next 19 T cell receptor beta chains were all read from a single sample in a study of vaccination effects on CD4 cells after COVID-19. Peptide-pool stimulation followed by sequencing identified expanded antigen-specific CD4+ clonotypes in the ViraFEST assay. Subsequent to about 10 days of culture, CD4+ T cells were isolated. Vaccinated recipients, who were negative for nucleocapsid antibodies, had no history of SARS-CoV-2 infection. Their cognate antigens are unknown. This table comes from immunoSEQ multiplex PCR, and its TCRdb copy is limited to in-frame clones, with some not included. The sample holds tens of thousands of clones, 65% to 80% seen once. The source material was CD4+ T cells from PBMCs cultured with HCoV-NL63 spike peptides, sampled before COVID-19 vaccination. The origin of the receptors is a human donor who received a COVID-19 vaccine.

The V call is TRBV20-1, the J call TRBJ2-5; a possible D gene is TRBD1 (6 bases). The CDR3 extends over 14 amino acids. The germline V gene has CDR1 DFQATT and CDR2 SNEGSKA (reference sequence). V lost 3 bases and J 5 bases, leaving 16 bases between the germline ends. CDR3 DNA: TGCAGTGCTAGTGTTACAGGGCCCATGGAGACCCAGTACTTC. Translated: CSASVTGPMETQYF.

This clone was seen a single time. The chain is built from TRBV7-2 and TRBJ2-1; D remains ambiguous. Germline assignment: CDR1 SGHTA and CDR2 FQGNSA. V was shortened by 8 bases and J by 1 base, with 6 bases between the two germline ends. CDR3 length: 12 amino acids. CDR3 nucleotide sequence: TGTGCCAGCGATACGTCCTACAATGAGCAGTTCTTC. It is translated as CASDTSYNEQFF.

J is TRBJ2-2 and V is TRBV19; D is unclear. Looked up from germline, CDR1 is LNHDA and CDR2 is SQIVND (reference sequence). CDR3 size: 14 residues. Trimming shortened V by 6 bases and J by 1 base, and 9 bases separated the two germline ends. The DNA of the CDR3 is TGTGCCAGTAGCGTTTGGGGGAACACCGGGGAGCTGTTTTTT. Translation: CASSVWGNTGELFF.

The V call is TRBV29-1, the J call TRBJ1-4; D possibly corresponds to TRBD1 (6 bases). The CDR3 contains 12 residues. The ends were cut back, 7 bases at V and 7 bases at J, with 13 bases in the middle. Germline V gives CDR1 SQVTM, CDR2 ANQGSEA. CDR3 amino acids: CSASQGSEKLFF. DNA for the CDR3: TGCAGCGCGTCACAGGGTAGTGAAAAACTGTTTTTT.

The rearrangement uses TRBV6-6 and TRBJ2-7; tentative D call: TRBD2 (6 bases). The length of the CDR3 is 14 residues. Germline V gene lookup returns CDR1 MNHNY and CDR2 SVGAGI (reference sequence). Trimming shortened V by 5 bases and J by 2 bases, and 13 bases separated the two germline ends. DNA of the CDR3: TGTGCCAGCAGTCCCAGACTAGACACCTACGAGCAGTACGTC. It encodes CASSPRLDTYEQYV.

The V call is TRBV2, the J call TRBJ2-5; a possible D gene is TRBD1 (7 bases). Germline V gives CDR1 SNHLY, CDR2 FYNNEI. The CDR3 consists of 15 residues. V shed 6 bases and J shed 4 bases, with 18 bases lying between them. CDR3 in DNA: TGTGCCAGCAGCAAACAGGGGACTCGCGGAGAGACCCAGTACTTC. The encoded protein is CASSKQGTRGETQYF.

The chain joins TRBV2 to TRBJ2-1, with 14 bases fitting TRBD2. J was trimmed by 5 bases and V by 6 bases; bases with no gene match: 6. The CDR3 contains 16 residues. Germline V gene data show CDR1 as SNHLY and CDR2 as FYNNEI. In DNA, the CDR3 is TGTGCCAGCAGGAGGTTGGGACTAGCGGGGGACAATGAGCAGTTCTTC. This translates into CASRRLGLAGDNEQFF.

The rearrangement joins TRBV12-3 or TRBV12-4 to TRBJ1-1; TRBD1 is a possible D gene (5 bases). V dropped 8 bases and J dropped 7 bases, with 11 bases sitting between them. The CDR3 consists of 11 residues. The CDR3 bases are TGTGCCAGCGCGGAAAGGGGTGAAGCTTTCTTT. This codes for CASAERGEAFF.

The CDR3 spells CASSRGQGVDTQYF. The CDR3 bases are TGTGCCAGTAGTAGAGGACAGGGTGTTGATACGCAGTATTTT. The V call is TRBV19, the J call TRBJ2-3; 8 nucleotides align to TRBD1. This CDR3 has 14 amino acids. J was trimmed by 6 bases and V by 4 bases; bases with no gene match: 6. Germline V lookup: CDR1 LNHDA, CDR2 SQIVND (reference sequence).

This clone appeared a single time. The chain combines TRBV12-3 or TRBV12-4 with TRBJ1-1, with D possibly TRBD1 on 5 matching bases. The CDR3 length is 12 residues. V was pared by 5 bases and J by 4 bases, with 8 bases between. The CDR3 nucleotides are TGTGCCAGCAGTGGGGACGGCACTGAAGCTTTCTTT. This gives the protein CASSGDGTEAFF.

The gene calls are TRBV10-1 and TRBJ1-1; tentatively, D is TRBD1 (6 bases). The CDR3 extends over 13 amino acids. CDR1 and CDR2 from the germline V gene are WNHNN and SYGVQD (reference sequence). The germline V and J ends were trimmed by 6 bases and 3 bases, with 11 bases remaining between them. CDR3 DNA: TGCGCCAGCAGGGACAGAAGTTACACTGAAGCTTTCTTT. Translated: CASRDRSYTEAFF.

The genes are TRBV12-3 or TRBV12-4 and TRBJ1-5; D perhaps matches TRBD1 (6 bases). CDR3 size: 13 residues. Trimming left V 3 bases short and J 7 bases short, with 10 bases between. CDR3 in amino acids: CASSLRGRQPQHF. CDR3 bases: TGTGCCAGCAGTTTGAGGGGGAGGCAGCCCCAGCATTTT.

The chain employs TRBV10-3 and TRBJ2-5; D is ambiguous. This CDR3 has 14 amino acids. With 3 bases removed from V and 1 base from J, the gap between germline ends came to 9 bases. Germline CDR1 ENHRY, CDR2 SYGVKD. The CDR3 region is CAISEELSQETQYF. In DNA, the CDR3 is TGTGCCATCAGTGAAGAACTATCCCAAGAGACCCAGTACTTC.

The chain joins TRBV18 to TRBJ1-5, with D tentatively TRBD1 (6 bases). Germline CDR1 KGHSH, CDR2 LQKENI. The CDR3 spans 13 residues. V was cut by 6 bases and J by 3 bases, with 9 bases left in between. The CDR3 DNA sequence: TGTGCCAGCTCCCGACAGGACAATCAGCCCCAGCATTTT. Translated, it gives CASSRQDNQPQHF.

This clone was seen a handful of times. The chain carries TRBV10-3 and TRBJ1-6; perhaps TRBD1 as D (5 bases). The CDR3 has 15 amino acids. The V end was cut by 0 bases, the J end by 9 bases, with 12 bases between. Germline V CDR1 and CDR2: ENHRY, SYGVKD. The DNA for the CDR3 is TGTGCCATCAGTGAGTCGGGGGGGAATCGTTCACCCCTCCACTTT. It yields the protein CAISESGGNRSPLHF.

This clone has a handful of counts. The V call is TRBV19, the J call TRBJ1-5, with D perhaps TRBD1 (5 bases). Deletions cut 5 bases from V and 3 bases from J, with 11 bases between. CDR3 length: 14 residues. Germline V CDR1 and CDR2: LNHDA, SQIVND (reference sequence). The CDR3 coding sequence is TGTGCCAGTAGTGGTCAGGGTCACAATCAGCCCCAGCATTTT. The encoded protein is CASSGQGHNQPQHF.

The chain carries TRBV6-5 and TRBJ2-7; unclear D gene. Per the germline V gene, CDR1 is MNHEY and CDR2 is SVGAGI. Trimming took off 11 bases at V and 2 bases at J, with 7 bases between the two ends. The CDR3 loop spans 10 amino acids. CDR3 DNA sequence: TGTGCCGTGGGCCCCTACGAGCAGTACGTC. Translating gives CAVGPYEQYV.

The rearrangement joins TRBV30 to TRBJ2-7; possible D gene TRBD1, 6 bases. The CDR3 has 16 residues. V was clipped by 3 bases and J by 1 base, with 19 bases between them. Germline CDR1 reads GTSNPN; CDR2 reads SVGIG (reference sequence). The CDR3 protein is CAWSKEGHSASYEQYV. The CDR3, as DNA: TGTGCCTGGAGCAAAGAGGGACACTCTGCTTCCTACGAGCAGTACGTC.

This rearrangement joins TRBV10-2 to TRBJ1-2, with 7 bases lining up with TRBD1. Per the germline V gene, CDR1 is WSHSY and CDR2 is SAAADI. Trimming at V came to 4 bases and at J to 3 bases, leaving 2 bases not matched to a gene. There are 13 residues in the CDR3. The CDR3 region has the DNA TGCGCCAGCAGTGTTACAGGGGACTATGGCTACACCTTC. Amino acids: CASSVTGDYGYTF.